These T cell receptor beta chains were read from a single sample in a study of cytomegalovirus exposure and HLA in healthy donors. Profiling relied on immunoSEQ multiplex PCR, and the TCRdb table lists in-frame clones only, not all of them. The sample records about 250,000 clones, 72% being singletons. Sequencing was carried out using PBMCs. These receptors were taken from a female donor in good health and CMV-seronegative. Both conserved end residues are part of each CDR3. Fields, in order: V gene, J gene, clone size, D gene, CDR3 protein, CDR3 DNA. A D gene is named only where the DNA matches it firmly. For some rows the clone size is stated as once, few or many, or as a class when expanded; others skip it.

TRBV25-1	TRBJ2-3	NA	NA	CASSEHSGTSTDTQYF	TGTGCCAGCAGTGAGCATAGCGGAACTAGCACAGATACGCAGTATTTT
TRBV9	TRBJ2-1	once	TRBD2	CASSLSGRLDEQFF	TGTGCCAGCAGCCTCAGCGGGAGGTTGGATGAGCAGTTCTTC
TRBV30	TRBJ1-4	once	NA	CAWNGQGGEKLFF	TGTGCCTGGAATGGGCAGGGCGGTGAAAAACTGTTTTTT
TRBV14	TRBJ1-3	NA	NA	CASSQDGSRGNTIYF	TGTGCCAGCAGCCAAGACGGGTCCCGTGGAAACACCATATATTTT
TRBV28	TRBJ1-1	NA	TRBD1	CASSPEGQGFTEAFF	TGTGCCAGCAGTCCTGAGGGACAGGGATTCACTGAAGCTTTCTTT
TRBV2	TRBJ1-5	NA	NA	CASSEGQGNQPQHF	TGTGCCAGCAGTGAGGGGCAGGGTAATCAGCCCCAGCATTTT
TRBV9	TRBJ2-1	NA	TRBD2	CASSPFGTSGNEQFF	TGTGCCAGCAGCCCCTTCGGGACTAGCGGTAATGAGCAGTTCTTC
TRBV6-5	TRBJ2-3	NA	NA	CASNSPGWGDTQYF	TGTGCCAGCAACTCCCCCGGATGGGGCGATACGCAGTATTTT
TRBV9	TRBJ1-1	NA	NA	CASSVGGQNTEAFF	TGTGCCAGCAGCGTAGGAGGCCAGAACACTGAAGCTTTCTTT
TRBV4-1	TRBJ2-3	NA	TRBD2	CASRNGLASADTQYF	TGCGCCAGCAGGAATGGACTAGCGAGCGCAGATACGCAGTATTTT
TRBV5-8	TRBJ2-1	NA	TRBD2	CASSFPGTSGSKSYNEQFF	TGTGCCAGCAGCTTCCCGGGGACTAGCGGGAGTAAATCCTACAATGAGCAGTTCTTC
TRBV27	TRBJ2-4	NA	NA	CASSMRGMQNIQYF	TGTGCCAGCAGTATGCGGGGCATGCAAAACATTCAGTACTTC
TRBV6-5	TRBJ2-1	NA	NA	CASSDNLEQFF	TGCGCCAGCAGTGACAATTTGGAGCAGTTCTTC
TRBV29-1	TRBJ1-2	NA	TRBD1	CSARDRVGTSSLYGYTF	TGCAGCGCAAGGGACAGGGTCGGGACCTCTTCTCTCTATGGCTACACCTTC
TRBV6-5	TRBJ2-7	NA	TRBD2	CASSSSGLPYEQYF	TGTGCCAGCAGCTCGTCGGGACTACCTTACGAGCAGTACTTC
TRBV19	TRBJ2-3	NA	TRBD2	CASSIGAGGTDTQYF	TGTGCCAGTAGTATAGGAGCGGGAGGCACAGATACGCAGTATTTT
TRBV6-5	TRBJ2-7	once	TRBD2	CASSGSGSGLYEQYF	TGTGCCAGCTCCGGGAGCGGGAGCGGGTTGTACGAGCAGTACTTC
TRBV11-2	TRBJ2-5	NA	NA	CASSLRKTVTWETQYF	TGTGCCAGCAGCTTACGGAAAACAGTAACTTGGGAGACCCAGTACTTC
TRBV6-6	TRBJ1-2	NA	NA	CASSNPFTGNYGYTF	TGTGCCAGCAGTAACCCATTCACAGGAAACTATGGCTACACCTTC
TRBV30	TRBJ1-2	NA	NA	CAWSDQSTYGYTF	TGTGCCTGGAGTGACCAGTCAACCTATGGCTACACCTTC
TRBV28	TRBJ2-7	NA	TRBD1	CASRTGQGYEQYF	TGTGCCAGCAGAACGGGACAGGGCTACGAGCAGTACTTC
TRBV19	TRBJ2-1	NA	TRBD2	CASSMGGRASEQFF	TGTGCCAGTAGTATGGGGGGGAGGGCGAGTGAGCAGTTCTTC
TRBV21-1	TRBJ1-5	NA	NA	CASSKVSRMGNQPQHF	TGTGCCAGCAGCAAAGTTTCGCGGATGGGCAATCAGCCCCAGCATTTT